Below, 21 T cell receptor beta chains from the same sample are listed, as sequenced in a study of blood T cell repertoires in COVID-19. Some clones are missing from TCRdb's copy, which holds only in-frame ones; the method was immunoSEQ multiplex PCR. Here the sample spans more than 250,000 clones, about nine tenths being singletons. Sequenced: peripheral blood. These receptors originate from a woman aged 45 to 65 with COVID-19, enrolled during active disease.

The CDR3 reads CAWSPRGLTEAFF. The DNA for the CDR3 is TGTGCCTGGAGCCCCAGGGGGCTCACTGAAGCTTTCTTT. The genes are TRBV30 and TRBJ1-1; 8 nucleotides match TRBD1. The germline gives CDR1 GTSNPN, CDR2 SVGIG (reference sequence). CDR3 length: 13 residues. The ends lost 3 bases at V and 4 bases at J; junction bases unmatched: 4.

The chain links TRBV11-2 to TRBJ2-7, with D hard to call. The CDR3 spans 12 residues. Between the trimmed V and J ends, which lost 5 bases and 6 bases, there was a span of 11 bases. Germline CDR1 and CDR2: SGHAT and FQNNGV. CDR3 protein: CASSPTYREQYF. The DNA of the CDR3 is TGTGCCAGCAGCCCCACTTATCGCGAGCAGTACTTC.

The chain carries TRBV3-1 (or the pseudogene TRBV3-2) and TRBJ2-7, with 14 bases aligning to TRBD2. V lost 4 bases and J lost 5; bases outside the gene matches: 7. This CDR3 has 16 amino acids. Germline CDR1 reads LGHDT; CDR2 reads YNNKEL (reference sequence). CDR3 nucleotides: TGTGCCAGCAGCCTCGGGACTAGCGGGAGTCTCGACGAGCAGTACTTC. Its protein product is CASSLGTSGSLDEQYF.

The CDR3: CASSPTGSSYNEQFF. The CDR3, as DNA: TGTGCCAGCAGTCCGACAGGGAGCTCCTACAATGAGCAGTTCTTC. The V call is TRBV6-5, the J call TRBJ2-1; 7 bases are shared with TRBD1. Germline assignment: CDR1 MNHEY and CDR2 SVGAGI. The CDR3 covers 15 residues. The ends lost 5 bases at V and 0 bases at J; junction bases unmatched: 4.

The rearrangement joins TRBV19 to TRBJ2-1; tentatively, D is TRBD1 (6 bases). The germline V gene has CDR1 LNHDA and CDR2 SQIVND (reference sequence). This CDR3 region has 20 residues. The V gene lost 3 bases and the J gene lost 5 bases, with 29 bases spanning the gap. The CDR3 is CASSIRGDRLNSGRDNEQFF. The CDR3 DNA reads TGTGCCAGTAGTATTCGAGGCGACAGGTTAAACTCTGGGAGAGACAATGAGCAGTTCTTC.

The chain recombines TRBV27 with TRBJ2-5, with 9 bases that match TRBD2. CDR3 size: 14 residues. Germline CDR1 MNHEY, CDR2 SMNVEV (reference sequence). V was pared by 5 bases and J by 1 base, with 2 bases of the junction left unmatched. CDR3 residues: CASSLAGSQETQYF. CDR3 DNA sequence: TGTGCCAGCAGTCTAGCGGGATCCCAAGAGACCCAGTACTTC.

The chain links TRBV23-1 to TRBJ2-2; D is unresolved. TRBV23-1 is reported as an ORF; its role is uncertain. The germline V and J ends were trimmed by 3 bases and 2 bases, with 10 bases remaining between them. The CDR3 sequence is 15 residues long. This chain's CDR3 is CASSHCTPNTGELFF. The CDR3, as DNA: TGCGCCAGCAGTCATTGCACACCAAACACCGGGGAGCTGTTTTTT.

The genes are TRBV19 and TRBJ1-5, with D possibly being TRBD1 (6 bases). CDR1 and CDR2 from the germline V gene are LNHDA and SQIVND (reference sequence). The V gene lost 6 bases and the J gene lost 0 bases, with 15 bases spanning the gap. The CDR3 has 16 amino acids. CDR3 sequence: CASRTGTYYSNQPQHF. CDR3 nucleotide sequence: TGTGCCAGTAGAACAGGGACGTACTATAGCAATCAGCCCCAGCATTTT.

This clone was picked up a small number of times. The J gene is TRBJ2-7, the V gene TRBV6-1; weak D call: TRBD1 (7 bases). V was trimmed by 2 bases and J by 3 bases, leaving 14 bases between them. CDR1 and CDR2 from the germline V gene are MNHNS and SASEGT. This CDR3 comprises 15 residues. Here the CDR3 reads CASSESPGGIYEQYF. The CDR3 DNA is TGTGCCAGCAGTGAATCTCCAGGGGGGATCTACGAGCAGTACTTC.

The chain recombines TRBV7-2 with TRBJ1-2, with D maybe TRBD1 (5 bases). The germline V and J ends were trimmed by 5 bases and 5 bases, with 12 bases remaining between them. The CDR3 runs 13 residues. The germline V gene encodes CDR1 SGHTA and CDR2 FQGNSA. In nucleotides, the CDR3 is TGTGCCAGCAGCCCGGGTGGGGGGTATGGCTACACCTTC. Encoded protein: CASSPGGGYGYTF.

V and J are TRBV5-1 and TRBJ2-3; D may be TRBD1 (5 bases). Germline V gene data show CDR1 as SGHRS and CDR2 as YFSETQ. This CDR3 contains 14 residues. Trimming took 4 bases from V and 0 from J, leaving 9 bases between them. Here the CDR3 reads CASSPTASTDTQYF. The CDR3 DNA is TGCGCCAGCAGCCCGACAGCTAGCACAGATACGCAGTATTTT.

The chain carries TRBV6-6 and TRBJ2-3; 8 nucleotides align to TRBD2. J was trimmed by 2 bases and V by 5 bases; bases with no gene match: 6. Germline lookup yields CDR1 MNHNY and CDR2 SVGAGI (reference sequence). The CDR3 consists of 15 residues. DNA for the CDR3: TGTGCCAGCAGTCCTCCGGGACTAGTCACAGATACGCAGTATTTT. This translates into CASSPPGLVTDTQYF.

This clone was counted only a few times. This rearrangement joins TRBV7-9 to TRBJ1-5; TRBD1 aligns across 10 bases. Unmatched junction bases numbered 5, after V lost 4 bases and J lost 2 bases. Germline V gene lookup returns CDR1 SEHNR and CDR2 FQNEAQ (reference sequence). This CDR3 is built from 16 residues. The CDR3 reads CASSSRGTGGNQPQHF. The CDR3 nucleotides read TGTGCCAGCAGCTCACGTGGGACAGGGGGCAATCAGCCCCAGCATTTT. The whole variable domain, remainder taken from reference TRBV7-9 and TRBJ1-5, is DTGVSQNPRHKITKRGQNVTFRCDPISEHNRLYWYRQTLGQGPEFLTYFQNEAQLEKSRLLSDRFSAERPKGSFSTLEIQRTEQGDSAMYLCASSSRGTGGNQPQHFGDGTRLSIL.

CDR3 coding DNA: TGTGCCAGCAGTTACGAGGGAAAGGGTAACTACGAGCAGTACTTC. Translation: CASSYEGKGNYEQYF. The chain carries TRBV6-5 and TRBJ2-7; D possibly corresponds to TRBD2 (5 bases). Trimming shortened V by 2 bases and J by 3 bases, and 14 bases separated the two germline ends. This CDR3 is 15 amino acids long. Germline CDR1 and CDR2: MNHEY and SVGAGI.

The chain uses TRBV4-1 and TRBJ2-1; D is uncertain. The germline V gene has CDR1 MGHRA and CDR2 YSYEKL. V lost 6 bases, J lost 0 bases, and 15 bases lay in between. This CDR3 spans 16 amino acids. The CDR3 DNA reads TGCGCCAGCAGTCAACCTGGGCAGAGCTCCTACAATGAGCAGTTCTTC. Amino acids: CASSQPGQSSYNEQFF.

The chain recombines TRBV30 with TRBJ1-6; 7 positions agree with TRBD1. Looked up from germline, CDR1 is GTSNPN and CDR2 is SVGIG (reference sequence). V lost 5 bases and J lost 6; bases outside the gene matches: 7. This CDR3 is 14 amino acids long. The CDR3 loop reads CAWAPGQRNSPLHF. The DNA of the CDR3 is TGTGCCTGGGCCCCGGGACAGCGTAATTCACCCCTCCACTTT.

This rearrangement joins TRBV9 to TRBJ2-1, with D possibly being TRBD1 (7 bases). The CDR3 contains 15 residues. Germline CDR1 SGDLS, CDR2 YYNGEE. Trimming removed 0 bases from V and 7 bases from J, with 14 bases in between. The CDR3 sequence is CASSVGQGGLNEQFF. The CDR3 DNA reads TGTGCCAGCAGCGTAGGGCAGGGGGGATTGAATGAGCAGTTCTTC.

The chain combines TRBV5-1 with TRBJ2-1; 9 bases agree with TRBD2. Looked up from germline, CDR1 is SGHRS and CDR2 is YFSETQ. The J segment lost 0 bases and the V segment lost 5 bases, leaving 9 bases of the junction unmatched. CDR3 length: 17 amino acids. In DNA, the CDR3 is TGCGCCAGCAGAACCGGGACTAGCTGGAGCTCCTACAATGAGCAGTTCTTC. Translated, it gives CASRTGTSWSSYNEQFF.

Many counts were recorded for this clone. The chain uses TRBV15 and TRBJ1-2; D call uncertain. The germline CDR1 and CDR2 sequences are LNHNV and YYDKDF (reference sequence). This CDR3 contains 13 residues. The V and J ends lost 0 bases and 7 bases respectively, with 9 bases between them. The CDR3 region is CATSRDLRFGYTF. DNA of the CDR3: TGTGCCACCAGCAGAGATTTGAGATTTGGCTACACCTTC.

The V call is TRBV12-3 or TRBV12-4, the J call TRBJ1-5, with D unclear. The V end lost 3 bases, the J end lost 7 bases, and 7 bases lay between the germline ends. CDR3 length equals 12 residues. The CDR3 DNA sequence: TGTGCCAGCAGTTTCGCCGGGCAGCCCCAGCATTTT. Protein product: CASSFAGQPQHF.

The gene calls are TRBV19 and TRBJ1-5; 9 bases line up with TRBD1. Germline CDR1 LNHDA, CDR2 SQIVND (reference sequence). The CDR3 is made up of 15 amino acids. The V segment lost 4 bases and the J segment 9 bases; nucleotides outside the gene matches: 10. The CDR3 coding sequence is TGTGCCAGTAGTACGGCCGGGACAGGGCCCTGGCCCCAGCATTTT. Its translation is CASSTAGTGPWPQHF.